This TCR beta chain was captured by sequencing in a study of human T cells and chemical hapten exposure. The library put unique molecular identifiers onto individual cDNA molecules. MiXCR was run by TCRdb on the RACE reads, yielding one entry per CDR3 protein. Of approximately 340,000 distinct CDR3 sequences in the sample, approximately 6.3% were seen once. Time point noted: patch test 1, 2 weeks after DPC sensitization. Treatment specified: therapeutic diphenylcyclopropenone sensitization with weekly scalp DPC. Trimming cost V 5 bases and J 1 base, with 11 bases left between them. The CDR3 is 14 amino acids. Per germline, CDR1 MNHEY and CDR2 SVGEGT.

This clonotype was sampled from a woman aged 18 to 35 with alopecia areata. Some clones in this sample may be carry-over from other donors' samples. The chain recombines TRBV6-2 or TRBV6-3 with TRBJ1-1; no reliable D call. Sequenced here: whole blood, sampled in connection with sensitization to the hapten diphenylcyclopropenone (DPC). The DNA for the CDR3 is TGTGCCAGCAGTCAGCACAATCCGAACACTGAAGCTTTCTTT. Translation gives CASSQHNPNTEAFF.